Sequencing of this T cell receptor (beta chain) was carried out in a study of human T cells and chemical hapten exposure. Across the whole study: Each week of the approximately 23-week study, patients had diphenylcyclopropenone applied to the scalp. Broader study findings: TCRs above 1 in 1000 frequency stayed constant with DPC sensitization.

Using its own MiXCR run on the RACE reads, TCRdb lists one record per CDR3 protein. The data contain approximately 85,000 distinct CDR3 sequences, roughly 10% of them seen just once; the ten biggest clones take up 2% to 2.5%. V lost 4 bases and J 2 bases, leaving 12 bases between the germline ends. Germline CDR1 is LNHDA and CDR2 is SQIVND (reference sequence). The CDR3 contains 14 residues. The time point is: patch test 2, 6 weeks after DPC sensitization. As to treatment: therapeutic diphenylcyclopropenone sensitization with weekly scalp DPC. Patch tests were applied only after blood draws. The sample holds a few counts of this clonotype. Its antigen remains unknown.

The chain carries TRBV19 and TRBJ2-7, with D maybe TRBD2 (5 bases). The material was whole blood, obtained in connection with sensitization to the hapten diphenylcyclopropenone (DPC). The clonotype comes from a woman aged 25 to 39 with alopecia areata. Some clones in this sample may be carry-over from other donors' samples. The CDR3 coding sequence is TGTGCCAGTAGTACCCCAGCGGCTCCCTACGAGCAGTACTTC. Encoded protein: CASSTPAAPYEQYF. The whole variable domain, remainder taken from reference TRBV19 and TRBJ2-7, is DGGITQSPKYLFRKEGQNVTLSCEQNLNHDAMYWYRQDPGQGLRLIYYSQIVNDFQKGDIAEGYSVSREKKESFPLTVTSAQKNPTAFYLCASSTPAAPYEQYFGPGTRLTVT.